Below, 9 T cell receptor beta chains from the same sample are listed, as sequenced in a study of T cell responses to AZD1222 COVID-19 vaccine. Produced via immunoSEQ multiplex PCR; TCRdb's table is partial and in-frame only. This table has roughly 120,000 clones, 88% appearing once. The sequenced sample was peripheral blood, obtained on day 0 of MenACWY control vaccination. These TCRs come from an adult in good health.

The rearrangement links TRBV28 to TRBJ2-2; D possibly corresponds to TRBD2 (7 bases). This CDR3 contains 19 residues. CDR1 MDHEN and CDR2 SYDVKM come from the germline V gene. Trimming left V 3 bases short and J 7 bases short, with 27 bases between. The CDR3 is CASSFSLPLGRGAIGELFF. The CDR3 DNA reads TGTGCCAGCAGTTTTTCTTTGCCCTTAGGTCGGGGGGCGATCGGGGAGCTGTTTTTT.

The chain is built from TRBV11-2 and TRBJ2-7, with D possibly being TRBD1 (6 bases). Per the germline V gene, CDR1 is SGHAT and CDR2 is FQNNGV. V was cut by 2 bases and J by 3 bases, with 11 bases left in between. The CDR3 length is 14 residues. Here the CDR3 DNA reads TGTGCCAGCAGCTTAAGGGGGTCCTACTACGAGCAGTACTTC. The encoded protein is CASSLRGSYYEQYF. Combining the CDR3 with reference TRBV11-2 and TRBJ2-7 gives the whole variable domain EAGVAQSPRYKIIEKRQSVAFWCNPISGHATLYWYQQILGQGPKLLIQFQNNGVVDDSQLPKDRFSAERLKGVDSTLKIQPAKLEDSAVYLCASSLRGSYYEQYFGPGTRLTVT.

This chain uses TRBV7-9 with TRBJ2-5, with D hard to call. Looked up from germline, CDR1 is SEHNR and CDR2 is FQNEAQ (reference sequence). The V gene lost 6 bases and the J gene lost 1 base, with 12 bases spanning the gap. The CDR3 has 14 residues. This CDR3 reads CASRPTGPQETQYF. In DNA, the CDR3 is TGTGCCAGCAGGCCGACTGGGCCCCAAGAGACCCAGTACTTC.

The chain couples TRBV21-1 to TRBJ2-1; whether TRBD2, the table's D call, matches the DNA was not checked. TRBV21-1 is reported as a pseudogene. This CDR3 spans 15 amino acids. CDR3 sequence (DNA): TGTGCCAGCAGAACGGAGGTTCGGGGCTACAATGAGCAGTTCTTC. Its protein is CASRTEVRGYNEQFF.

J is TRBJ1-2 and V is TRBV7-3; D gene unclear. The V end lost 5 bases, the J end lost 2 bases, and 9 bases lay between the germline ends. Germline CDR1 SGHTA, CDR2 FQGTGA. CDR3 length: 13 amino acids. The CDR3 region has the DNA TGTGCCAGCAGCCCGGGGAGGAACTATGGCTACACCTTC. Amino acid sequence: CASSPGRNYGYTF. The variable domain in full, completed from reference TRBV7-3 and TRBJ1-2, reads GAGVSQTPSNKVTEKGKYVELRCDPISGHTALYWYRQSLGQGPEFLIYFQGTGAADDSGLPNDRFFAVRPEGSVSTLKIQRTERGDSAVYLCASSPGRNYGYTFGSGTRLTVV.

This chain connects TRBV2 to TRBJ2-7, with TRBD2 as a possible D gene (6 bases). The CDR3 totals 13 residues. V lost 6 bases and J 0 bases, leaving 9 bases between the germline ends. CDR1 is SNHLY and CDR2 is FYNNEI in the germline V gene. The CDR3 spells CASRVTSSYEQYF. The CDR3 region has the DNA TGTGCCAGCAGAGTGACTAGCTCCTACGAGCAGTACTTC.

This chain connects TRBV20-1 to TRBJ1-1; D unresolved. CDR1 and CDR2 (germline): DFQATT, SNEGSKA (reference sequence). The V gene lost 1 base and the J gene lost 2 bases, with 2 bases spanning the gap. The CDR3 runs to 11 residues. In DNA form, the CDR3 reads TGCAGTGCTAGAGTTAACACTGAAGCTTTCTTT. Translation gives CSARVNTEAFF.

This clone showed up just once. The CDR3 DNA reads TGTGCCAGCAGTTCAGGACAGTATGGCTACACCTTC. Amino acids: CASSSGQYGYTF. The chain carries TRBV2 and TRBJ1-2; tentative D call: TRBD1 (6 bases). The length of the CDR3 is 12 residues. Germline V gives CDR1 SNHLY, CDR2 FYNNEI. Trimming pared 5 bases from V and 5 bases from J, leaving 9 bases between.

V usage is TRBV20-1 and J usage is TRBJ1-2; D is uncertain. Germline CDR1 reads DFQATT; CDR2 reads SNEGSKA (reference sequence). The length of the CDR3 is 10 residues. The V gene lost 1 base and the J gene lost 4 bases, with 1 base spanning the gap. Here the CDR3 reads CSARGYGYTF. CDR3 coding DNA: TGCAGTGCTAGAGGCTATGGCTACACCTTC.